Following are 2 T cell receptor beta chains from one sample sequenced in a study of breast tumors, draining lymph nodes, adjacent tissues (dated by TCRdb to about 2016). Library method: multiplex PCR. The sequencer was an Illumina HiSeq 2000. Starting from the raw public reads, TCRdb applied fastp trimming at Q25, assembled clones with MiXCR and retained in-frame beta chains. Rows matching on CDR3 protein sequence are summarized as one entry with the most common DNA and genes. In this sample the table shows tens of thousands of distinct CDR3 sequences, roughly three fifths of which occur a single time. 15% to 20% of the sample is taken by the ten largest. What was sequenced was tumor-adjacent breast tissue. Receptors were obtained from a female donor with breast cancer. Some clones in this sample may be carry-over from other donors' samples.

This chain links TRBV20-1 with TRBJ2-3; D possibly corresponds to TRBD1 (6 bases). Germline loops: CDR1 DFQATT, CDR2 SNEGSKA (reference sequence). This CDR3 is 13 amino acids long. V shed 4 bases and J shed 6 bases, with 14 bases lying between them. In nucleotides, the CDR3 is TGCAGTGCTACCGAACAGGGATGGGATACGCAGTATTTT. Translation: CSATEQGWDTQYF.

The J gene is TRBJ2-3, the V gene TRBV12-3 or TRBV12-4, with D hard to call. This CDR3 is built from 11 residues. Trimming took 6 bases from V and 3 from J, leaving 4 bases between them. The DNA of the CDR3 is TGTGCCAGCAGGGGAACAGATACGCAGTATTTT. It encodes CASRGTDTQYF.